Below, 18 T cell receptor beta chains from the same sample are listed, as sequenced in a study of technical replicates of blood from several donors. TCRdb keeps only in-frame clones here, not all; method: immunoSEQ multiplex PCR. Found here are 95,000 to 100,000 clones, around 96% of them singletons; the top ten hold roughly 0.19%. What was sequenced was T cells isolated from PBMCs. The receptors stem from a human donor in good health.

This chain links TRBV12-5 with TRBJ1-1, with a possible D match to TRBD1 (6 bases). CDR1 and CDR2 from the germline V gene are LGHNT and FRNRAP. The CDR3 covers 14 residues. V lost 2 bases to trimming and J lost 8 bases, with 15 bases between them. DNA of the CDR3: TGTGCTAGTGGTTTGCCCCAACAGGGATCAGAAGCTTTCTTT. It encodes CASGLPQQGSEAFF.

The rearrangement links TRBV2 to TRBJ1-5; D might be TRBD1 (6 bases). This CDR3 is 15 amino acids long. CDR1 and CDR2 (germline): SNHLY, FYNNEI. V lost 6 bases, J lost 6 bases, and 18 bases lay in between. In nucleotides, the CDR3 is TGTGCCAGCAGGGCCGGCGAAGTAGGGGGTCAGCCCCAGCATTTT. Translating gives CASRAGEVGGQPQHF.

The V call is TRBV6-5, the J call TRBJ1-5; 8 bases align to TRBD1. The V gene end was trimmed by 6 bases and the J gene end by 2 bases; junction bases not matched to a gene: 6. Per germline, CDR1 MNHEY and CDR2 SVGAGI. This CDR3 comprises 15 residues. In nucleotides, the CDR3 is TGTGCCAGCAGCCTGGACAGGGCTGGCAATCAGCCCCAGCATTTT. It encodes CASSLDRAGNQPQHF.

The chain employs TRBV6-1 and TRBJ2-2, with D perhaps matching TRBD2 (6 bases). Trimming took 1 base from V and 3 from J, leaving 9 bases between them. The germline V gene has CDR1 MNHNS and CDR2 SASEGT. This CDR3 has 15 amino acids. CDR3 nucleotide sequence: TGTGCCAGCAGTGAAGGTGGGGGGTACACCGGGGAGCTGTTTTTT. It codes for CASSEGGGYTGELFF.

The V gene is TRBV9, the J gene TRBJ1-1, with D tentatively TRBD1 (5 bases). This CDR3 region has 11 residues. V lost 4 bases to trimming and J lost 9 bases, with 10 bases between them. Germline-derived CDR1 and CDR2 are SGDLS and YYNGEE. The CDR3 sequence: CASSTGGKAFF. For the CDR3, the DNA is TGTGCCAGCAGCACGGGGGGTAAAGCTTTCTTT. Using reference TRBV9 and TRBJ1-1 for the parts outside the CDR3, the full variable domain is DSGVTQTPKHLITATGQRVTLRCSPRSGDLSVYWYQQSLDQGLQFLIQYYNGEERAKGNILERFSAQQFPDLHSELNLSSLELGDSALYFCASSTGGKAFFGQGTRLTVV.

The chain recombines TRBV28 with TRBJ1-1; the D gene is possibly TRBD1 (5 bases). Per the germline V gene, CDR1 is MDHEN and CDR2 is SYDVKM. The CDR3 loop spans 15 amino acids. V gave up 6 bases and J gave up 1 base, with 15 bases separating them. The CDR3 DNA follows: TGTGCCAGCAGCCCCCCTAGGGGCACGAACACTGAAGCTTTCTTT. Translated, it gives CASSPPRGTNTEAFF.

The CDR3 loop is CAWTGQGNSPLHF. The CDR3 DNA sequence: TGTGCCTGGACGGGACAGGGAAATTCACCCCTCCACTTT. The chain recombines TRBV30 with TRBJ1-6; 9 bases agree with TRBD1. This CDR3 comprises 13 residues. J gave up 7 bases and V 4 bases, and 2 bases lay outside the gene matches. In germline, CDR1 is GTSNPN, CDR2 SVGIG (reference sequence).

CDR3 residues: CATSRDLSGDRGQMGENEQFF. The CDR3 region has the DNA TGTGCCACCAGCAGAGACCTTTCGGGGGACAGGGGGCAAATGGGGGAGAATGAGCAGTTCTTC. The chain carries TRBV15 and TRBJ2-1, with TRBD1 identical over 12 bases. V was pared by 0 bases and J by 7 bases, with 19 bases of the junction left unmatched. CDR1 LNHNV and CDR2 YYDKDF come from the germline V gene (reference sequence). This CDR3 is 21 amino acids long.

The rearrangement uses TRBV11-2 and TRBJ2-7, with TRBD1 identical over 9 bases. V lost 1 base, J lost 3 bases, and 13 bases stayed unmatched. Germline-derived CDR1 and CDR2 are SGHAT and FQNNGV. The CDR3 is 18 residues long. The CDR3 DNA reads as TGTGCCAGCAGCTTAGCTGGGGCCGGGACAGGGTTTCTCTACGAGCAGTACTTC. As protein: CASSLAGAGTGFLYEQYF. Together with reference TRBV11-2 and TRBJ2-7, the CDR3 gives the full variable domain: EAGVAQSPRYKIIEKRQSVAFWCNPISGHATLYWYQQILGQGPKLLIQFQNNGVVDDSQLPKDRFSAERLKGVDSTLKIQPAKLEDSAVYLCASSLAGAGTGFLYEQYFGPGTRLTVT.

DNA of the CDR3: TGTGCCACCAGCAGAGATAGCTCGGCCAGACCCTATGGCTACACCTTC. Encoded protein: CATSRDSSARPYGYTF. The gene calls are TRBV15 and TRBJ1-2; D not certain. The germline V gene has CDR1 LNHNV and CDR2 YYDKDF (reference sequence). V lost 0 bases to trimming and J lost 4 bases, with 15 bases between them. The CDR3 loop spans 16 amino acids.

The CDR3: CAWAPGSNSPLHF. The CDR3 DNA sequence: TGTGCCTGGGCCCCCGGGTCCAATTCACCCCTCCACTTT. The chain couples TRBV30 to TRBJ1-6; no definite D call. CDR3 length: 13 residues. CDR1 is GTSNPN, CDR2 SVGIG, per germline (reference sequence). V lost 5 bases and J 7 bases, leaving 12 bases between the germline ends.

This chain joins TRBV30 and TRBJ2-7, with 8 positions matching TRBD2. The CDR3 loop spans 14 amino acids. Germline lookup yields CDR1 GTSNPN and CDR2 SVGIG (reference sequence). With 3 bases clipped from V and 8 bases from J, the junction kept 12 bases outside the gene matches. The CDR3 loop reads CAWRFPGGGTKQYF. For the CDR3, the DNA is TGTGCCTGGAGGTTCCCCGGCGGGGGGACGAAGCAGTACTTC. The whole variable domain, filled in from reference TRBV30 and TRBJ2-7, reads SQTIHQWPATLVQPVGSPLSLECTVEGTSNPNLYWYRQAAGRGLQLLFYSVGIGQISSEVPQNLSASRPQDRQFILSSKKLLLSDSGFYLCAWRFPGGGTKQYFGPGTRLTVT.

This sequence joins TRBV25-1 and TRBJ2-1; no firm D call. V was trimmed by 6 bases and J by 4 bases, leaving 13 bases between them. Germline CDR1 reads MGHDK; CDR2 reads SYGVNS. The CDR3 spans 14 residues. DNA of the CDR3: TGTGCCAGCAGCAGGAATGTCCTATACAATGAGCAGTTCTTC. Translated, it gives CASSRNVLYNEQFF.

As DNA, the CDR3 is TGCAGCGTTGTATCGGGGTTTGATCAGCCCCAGCATTTT. Translation: CSVVSGFDQPQHF. The rearrangement joins TRBV29-1 to TRBJ1-5; D unclear. The germline V gene has CDR1 SQVTM and CDR2 ANQGSEA. The CDR3 totals 13 residues. V lost 4 bases to trimming and J lost 5 bases, with 12 bases between them.

This chain joins TRBV11-2 and TRBJ2-5, with D possibly being TRBD1 (5 bases). The V and J ends lost 1 base and 3 bases respectively, with 18 bases between them. There are 17 residues in the CDR3. Germline V gene data show CDR1 as SGHAT and CDR2 as FQNNGV. The CDR3 region has the DNA TGTGCCAGCAGCTTAGCTCTAGGGGCAGGGTTTGAAGAGACCCAGTACTTC. Amino acid sequence: CASSLALGAGFEETQYF.

This chain uses TRBV2 with TRBJ2-7; no definite D call. Trimming took off 4 bases at V and 4 bases at J, with 5 bases between the two ends. Germline lookup yields CDR1 SNHLY and CDR2 FYNNEI. The CDR3 runs 11 residues. DNA for the CDR3: TGTGCCAGCAGTGCCTTGTACGAGCAGTACTTC. Its protein is CASSALYEQYF.

The chain has TRBV6-5 and TRBJ2-7; TRBD2 is a possible D gene (6 bases). The CDR3 is made up of 13 amino acids. V was clipped by 8 bases and J by 2 bases, with 13 bases between them. Germline CDR1 reads MNHEY; CDR2 reads SVGAGI. The CDR3 is CASSQRATYEQYF. Written as DNA, the CDR3 is TGTGCCAGCTCCCAGCGGGCCACCTACGAGCAGTACTTC.

This clone was seen a handful of times. The junction shows a germline mismatch at one end, possibly a read error. The chain links TRBV28 to TRBJ1-1; 9 nucleotides match TRBD1. Germline-derived CDR1 and CDR2 are MDHEN and SYDVKM. The CDR3 spans 11 residues. The CDR3 reads CASRLGQGTLF. The CDR3 DNA reads TGTGCCAGCAGACTCGGACAGGGGACGCTCTTT.